This T cell receptor beta chain was identified in a study of blood T cells in healthy people across ages. This clonotype has just a few counts. Its antigen is still unknown. The use of a sample-barcoded 5' primer and a J-beta primer mix characterized a second PCR of about 6 to 12 cycles. Each of the cDNA molecules was tagged by a template-switch adaptor with 12 random nucleotides. MiXCR was run by TCRdb on the 5' RACE reads, yielding one entry per CDR3 protein. The sample holds more than 800,000 distinct CDR3 sequences, 25% to 30% seen once. All donors came from Russia, were Caucasian and healthy, and spanned ages roughly 6 to 100. The study isolated at least 6.5 million PBMCs from each sample. Trimming cost V 2 bases and J 0 bases, with 8 bases left between them. The germline CDR1 and CDR2 sequences are SGHTA and FQGNSA. The CDR3 has 15 amino acids. Overall study findings and caveats: Older individuals had lower TCR beta diversity per million T cells (the decline was roughly linear).

The TCR comes from a woman of 80 years or more in good health. The chain uses TRBV7-2 and TRBJ1-5; the D is unclear. The specimen sequenced was blood. In DNA form, the CDR3 reads TGTGCCAGCAGCTTAACAAGCACTAGCAATCAGCCCCAGCATTTT. It encodes CASSLTSTSNQPQHF.